Listed below are T cell receptor beta chains from one sample, sequenced in a study of CD8+ T cells in alopecia areata. The repertoire was sequenced with immunoSEQ multiplex PCR; TCRdb's copy has only in-frame clones and lacks some. Of 120,000 to 150,000 clones detected, about 89% appear once; the ten largest clones hold about 16%. The material sequenced was CD8+ T cells sorted from blood, taken at week 0. The receptors come from a human donor with alopecia areata. Both conserved end residues are part of each CDR3. The D gene is left open where the match is weak.

D	V	J	CDR3
-	TRBV5-4	TRBJ2-3	CASSEFTDTQYF
TRBD2	TRBV6-5	TRBJ2-7	CASSPGGGGPNEQYF
-	TRBV5-1	TRBJ2-5	CASSGRAGQGQETQYF
-	TRBV7-2	TRBJ1-4	CASSLDGSTGEKLFF
TRBD2	TRBV4-1	TRBJ2-7	CASSASPRLADEQYF
-	TRBV27	TRBJ2-2	CASTGPSNTGELFF
TRBD2	TRBV19	TRBJ2-3	CASSITAAGAGDTQYF
-	TRBV6-5	TRBJ2-3	CASSYTKHSADTQYF
TRBD2	TRBV13	TRBJ2-2	CASSSVGERGPIGELFF
-	TRBV10-2	TRBJ2-3	CASSESGSIADTQYF
TRBD1	TRBV27	TRBJ1-1	CASGGQEMNTEAFF
TRBD2	TRBV6-1	TRBJ2-3	CASSAFGTSGGPGTGDTQYF
-	TRBV6-5	TRBJ2-6	CASSRPGYGANVLTF
-	TRBV30	TRBJ2-7	CAWSVRAYEQYF
-	TRBV7-9	TRBJ2-7	CASSLIDGGYEQYF
-	TRBV27	TRBJ1-2	CASGFPYTF
-	TRBV30	TRBJ2-6	CASSDSGANVLTF
-	TRBV5-1	TRBJ2-7	CASSTLDGSYSYEQYF
TRBD1	TRBV9	TRBJ2-7	CASSATSDRAYEQYF
-	TRBV29-1	TRBJ2-2	CSVPGLVTGELFF
TRBD1	TRBV5-1	TRBJ2-7	CASSSGTGSYEQYF
TRBD1	TRBV29-1	TRBJ2-7	CSVEKWTGNSYEQYF
TRBD2	TRBV29-1	TRBJ2-5	CSVERAGGGETQYF
-	TRBV5-4	TRBJ2-1	CASSWRGNQFF
-	TRBV27	TRBJ2-1	CASSRTGYTSSYNEQFF
-	TRBV7-8	TRBJ1-1	CASSLHRSEAFF
-	TRBV27	TRBJ1-1	CASSPRGRLNTEAFF
TRBD2	TRBV6-5	TRBJ2-1	CASSYGLAGMGEQFF
TRBD2	TRBV30	TRBJ2-1	CAWSRTSGPNNEQFF